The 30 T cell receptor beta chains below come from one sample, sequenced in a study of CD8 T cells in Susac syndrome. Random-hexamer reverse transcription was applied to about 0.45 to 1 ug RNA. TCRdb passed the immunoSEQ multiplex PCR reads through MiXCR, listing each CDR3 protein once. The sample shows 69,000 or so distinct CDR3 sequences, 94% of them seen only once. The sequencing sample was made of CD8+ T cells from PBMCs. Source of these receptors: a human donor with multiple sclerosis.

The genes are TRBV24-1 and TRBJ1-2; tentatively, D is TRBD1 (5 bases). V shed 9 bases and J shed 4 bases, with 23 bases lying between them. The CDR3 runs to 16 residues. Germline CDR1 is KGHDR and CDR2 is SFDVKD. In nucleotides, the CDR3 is TGTGCCACCCAACCCCGGGACTTCATACGGGGCTATGGCTACACCTTC. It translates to CATQPRDFIRGYGYTF.

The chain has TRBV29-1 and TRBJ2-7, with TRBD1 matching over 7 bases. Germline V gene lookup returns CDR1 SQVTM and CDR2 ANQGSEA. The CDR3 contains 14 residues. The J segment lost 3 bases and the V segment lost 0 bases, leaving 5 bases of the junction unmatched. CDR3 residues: CSVEDDRDLYEQYF. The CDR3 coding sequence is TGCAGCGTTGAAGACGACAGGGACCTCTACGAGCAGTACTTC.

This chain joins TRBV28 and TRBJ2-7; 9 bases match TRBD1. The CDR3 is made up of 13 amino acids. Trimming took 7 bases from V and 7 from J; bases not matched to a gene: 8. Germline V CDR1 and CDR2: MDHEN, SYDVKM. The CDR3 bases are TGTGCCAGCAACTTACAGGGGGCTCGAGAGCAGTACTTC. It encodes CASNLQGAREQYF.

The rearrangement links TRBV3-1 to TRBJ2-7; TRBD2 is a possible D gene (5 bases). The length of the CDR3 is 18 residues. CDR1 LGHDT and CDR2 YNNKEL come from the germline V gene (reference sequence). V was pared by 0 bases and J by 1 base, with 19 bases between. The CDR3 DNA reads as TGTGCCAGCAGCCAAGACAATTCGGTTTATAGCGAGTCCTACGAGCAGTACTTC. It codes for CASSQDNSVYSESYEQYF.

CDR3 bases: TGTGCCACCAGTGCCGGGAGCTCCTACAATGAGCAGTTCTTC. Translated, it gives CATSAGSSYNEQFF. The chain carries TRBV24-1 and TRBJ2-1; D might be TRBD2 (6 bases). The CDR3 is made up of 14 amino acids. Germline CDR1 KGHDR, CDR2 SFDVKD. The V and J ends lost 5 bases and 0 bases respectively, with 7 bases between them.

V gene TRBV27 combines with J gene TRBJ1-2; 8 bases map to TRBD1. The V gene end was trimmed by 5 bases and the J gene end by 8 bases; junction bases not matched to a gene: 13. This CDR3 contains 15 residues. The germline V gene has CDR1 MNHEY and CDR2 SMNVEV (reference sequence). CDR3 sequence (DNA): TGTGCCAGCAGTCTAACAGGGGGTCCGATGGGAGGCTACACCTTC. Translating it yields CASSLTGGPMGGYTF.

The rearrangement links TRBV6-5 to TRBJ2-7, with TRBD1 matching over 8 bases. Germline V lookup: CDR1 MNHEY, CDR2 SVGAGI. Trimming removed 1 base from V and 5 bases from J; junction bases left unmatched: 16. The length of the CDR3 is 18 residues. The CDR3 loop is CASSYLDRVPDRTNEQYF. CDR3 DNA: TGTGCCAGCAGTTACTTGGACAGGGTCCCGGACAGGACCAACGAGCAGTACTTC.

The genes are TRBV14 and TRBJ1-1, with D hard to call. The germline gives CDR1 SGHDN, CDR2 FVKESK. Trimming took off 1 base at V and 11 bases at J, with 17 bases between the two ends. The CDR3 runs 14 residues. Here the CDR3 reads CASSQGSRMRNAFF. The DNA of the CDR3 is TGTGCCAGCAGCCAAGGATCAAGAATGAGAAACGCTTTCTTT.

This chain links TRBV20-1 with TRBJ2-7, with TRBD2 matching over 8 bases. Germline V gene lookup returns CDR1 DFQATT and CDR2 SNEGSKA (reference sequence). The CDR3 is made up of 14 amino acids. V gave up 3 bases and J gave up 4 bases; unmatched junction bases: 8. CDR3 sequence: CSASGGGRTYEQYF. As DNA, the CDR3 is TGCAGTGCTAGCGGCGGGGGGCGTACGTACGAGCAGTACTTC.

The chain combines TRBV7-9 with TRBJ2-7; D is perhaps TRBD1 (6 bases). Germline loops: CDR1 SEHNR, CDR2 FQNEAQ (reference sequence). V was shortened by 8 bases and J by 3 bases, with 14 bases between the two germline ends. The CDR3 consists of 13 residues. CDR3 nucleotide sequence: TGTGCCAGCCGGGACCCGACAGGCTACGAGCAGTACTTC. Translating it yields CASRDPTGYEQYF.

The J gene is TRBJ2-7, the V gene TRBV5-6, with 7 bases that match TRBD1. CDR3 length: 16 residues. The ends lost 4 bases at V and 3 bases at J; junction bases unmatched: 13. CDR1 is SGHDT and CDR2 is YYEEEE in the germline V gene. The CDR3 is CASSLKPGQVGYEQYF. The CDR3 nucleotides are TGTGCCAGCAGCCTTAAACCTGGACAGGTTGGCTACGAGCAGTACTTC.

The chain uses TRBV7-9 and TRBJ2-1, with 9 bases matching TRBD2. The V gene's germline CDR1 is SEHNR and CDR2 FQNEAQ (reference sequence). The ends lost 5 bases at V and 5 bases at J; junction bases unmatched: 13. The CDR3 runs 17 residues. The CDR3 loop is CASSPVSAGGPNNEQFF. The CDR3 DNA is TGTGCCAGCAGCCCCGTGTCAGCGGGGGGCCCTAACAATGAGCAGTTCTTC.

The CDR3, as DNA: TGCGCCAGCAGCCCCCAGGGACTAGCGGGGCGAGGCACAGATACGCAGTATTTT. Its translation: CASSPQGLAGRGTDTQYF. The gene calls are TRBV5-1 and TRBJ2-3; 13 nucleotides match TRBD2. The V gene's germline CDR1 is SGHRS and CDR2 YFSETQ. Trimming cost V 4 bases and J 1 base; bases outside gene matches: 9. The CDR3 covers 18 residues.

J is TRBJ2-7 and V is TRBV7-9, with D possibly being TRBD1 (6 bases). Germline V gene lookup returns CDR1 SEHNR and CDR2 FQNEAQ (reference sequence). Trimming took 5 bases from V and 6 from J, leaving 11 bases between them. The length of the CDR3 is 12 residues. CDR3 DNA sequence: TGTGCCAGCAGCCCATCCAGGGGCGAGCAGTACTTC. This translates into CASSPSRGEQYF.

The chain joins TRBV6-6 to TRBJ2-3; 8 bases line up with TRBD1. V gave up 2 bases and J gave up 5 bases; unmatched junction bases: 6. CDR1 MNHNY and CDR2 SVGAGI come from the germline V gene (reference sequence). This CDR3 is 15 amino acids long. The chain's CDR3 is CASSYADRGVDTQYF. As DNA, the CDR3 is TGTGCCAGCAGTTACGCCGACAGGGGTGTAGATACGCAGTATTTT.

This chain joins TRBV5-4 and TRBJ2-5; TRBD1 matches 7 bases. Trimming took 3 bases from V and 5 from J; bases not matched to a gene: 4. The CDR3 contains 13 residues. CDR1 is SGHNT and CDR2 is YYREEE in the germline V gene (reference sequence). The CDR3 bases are TGTGCCAGCAGCTGGGACAGTATGGAGACCCAGTACTTC. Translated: CASSWDSMETQYF.

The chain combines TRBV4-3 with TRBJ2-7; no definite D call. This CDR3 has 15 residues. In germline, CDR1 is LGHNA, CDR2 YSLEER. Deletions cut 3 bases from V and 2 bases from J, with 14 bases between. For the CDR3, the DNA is TGCGCCAGCAGCCAGATCGTTTCCGGGCCCTACGAGCAGTACTTC. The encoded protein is CASSQIVSGPYEQYF.

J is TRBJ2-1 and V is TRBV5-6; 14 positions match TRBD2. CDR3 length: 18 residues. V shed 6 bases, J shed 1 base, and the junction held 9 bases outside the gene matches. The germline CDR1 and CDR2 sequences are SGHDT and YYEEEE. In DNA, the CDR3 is TGTGCCAGCATCGGACTAGCGGGAGGTTCCACATCCTACAATGAGCAGTTCTTC. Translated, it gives CASIGLAGGSTSYNEQFF.

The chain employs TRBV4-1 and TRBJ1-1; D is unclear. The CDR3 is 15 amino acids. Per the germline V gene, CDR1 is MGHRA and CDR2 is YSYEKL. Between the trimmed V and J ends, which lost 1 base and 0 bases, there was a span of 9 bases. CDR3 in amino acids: CASSQVSGMNTEAFF. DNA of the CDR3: TGCGCCAGCAGCCAAGTATCCGGGATGAACACTGAAGCTTTCTTT.

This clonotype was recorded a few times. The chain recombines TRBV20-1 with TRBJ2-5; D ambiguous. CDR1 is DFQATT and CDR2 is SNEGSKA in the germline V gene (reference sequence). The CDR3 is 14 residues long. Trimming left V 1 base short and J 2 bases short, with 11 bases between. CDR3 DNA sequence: TGCAGTGCTAGAGGGGCTAGTTTACAAGAGACCCAGTACTTC. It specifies CSARGASLQETQYF.

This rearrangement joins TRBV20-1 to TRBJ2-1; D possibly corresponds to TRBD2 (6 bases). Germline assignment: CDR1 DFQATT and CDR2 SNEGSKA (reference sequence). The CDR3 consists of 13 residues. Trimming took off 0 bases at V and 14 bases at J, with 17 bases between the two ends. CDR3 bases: TGCAGTGCTAGAGAGATAACTAGCCTAGATAAGTTCTTC. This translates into CSAREITSLDKFF.

The CDR3 is CASSLTAGDGYTF. The CDR3 coding sequence is TGTGCCAGCAGCTTAACGGCGGGGGATGGCTACACCTTC. V usage is TRBV7-3 and J usage is TRBJ1-2; a weak D match, TRBD1 (5 bases). The V end was cut by 0 bases, the J end by 6 bases, with 8 bases between. CDR3 length: 13 amino acids. From germline, CDR1 is SGHTA and CDR2 FQGTGA.

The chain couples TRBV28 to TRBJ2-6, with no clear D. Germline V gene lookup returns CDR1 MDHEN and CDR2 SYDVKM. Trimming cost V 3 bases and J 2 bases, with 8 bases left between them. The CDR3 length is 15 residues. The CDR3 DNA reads TGTGCCAGCAGTTTTCCAGCTACTGGGGCCAACGTCCTGACTTTC. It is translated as CASSFPATGANVLTF. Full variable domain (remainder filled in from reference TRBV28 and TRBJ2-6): DVKVTQSSRYLVKRTGEKVFLECVQDMDHENMFWYRQDPGLGLRLIYFSYDVKMKEKGDIPEGYSVSREKKERFSLILESASTNQTSMYLCASSFPATGANVLTFGAGSRLTVL.

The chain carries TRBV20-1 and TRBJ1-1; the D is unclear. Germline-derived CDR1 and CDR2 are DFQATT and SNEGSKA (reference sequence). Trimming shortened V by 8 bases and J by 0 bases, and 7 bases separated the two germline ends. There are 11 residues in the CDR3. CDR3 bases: TGCAGTCCGTTCATGAACACTGAAGCTTTCTTT. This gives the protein CSPFMNTEAFF.

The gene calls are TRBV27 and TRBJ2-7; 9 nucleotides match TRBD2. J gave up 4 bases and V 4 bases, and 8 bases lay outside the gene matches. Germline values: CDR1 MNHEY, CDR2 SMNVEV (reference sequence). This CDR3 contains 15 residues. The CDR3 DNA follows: TGTGCCAGCAGTTACGCGGGAGGGCCTCAGTACGAGCAGTACTTC. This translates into CASSYAGGPQYEQYF.

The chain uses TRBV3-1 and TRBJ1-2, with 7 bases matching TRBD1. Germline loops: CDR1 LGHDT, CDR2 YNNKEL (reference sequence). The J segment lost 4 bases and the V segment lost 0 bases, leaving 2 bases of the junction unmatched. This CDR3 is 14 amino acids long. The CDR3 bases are TGTGCCAGCAGCCAAGAACAGGGGAGCTATGGCTACACCTTC. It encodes CASSQEQGSYGYTF. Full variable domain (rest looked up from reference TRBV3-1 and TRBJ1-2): DTAVSQTPKYLVTQMGNDKSIKCEQNLGHDTMYWYKQDSKKFLKIMFSYNNKELIINETVPNRFSPKSPDKAHLNLHINSLELGDSAVYFCASSQEQGSYGYTFGSGTRLTVV.

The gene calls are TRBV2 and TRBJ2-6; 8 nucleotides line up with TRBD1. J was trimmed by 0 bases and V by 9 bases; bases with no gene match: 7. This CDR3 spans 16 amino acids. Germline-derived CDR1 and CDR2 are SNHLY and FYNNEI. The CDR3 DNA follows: TGTGCCAGGGGACAGGCGCCCGACTCTGGGGCCAACGTCCTGACTTTC. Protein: CARGQAPDSGANVLTF.

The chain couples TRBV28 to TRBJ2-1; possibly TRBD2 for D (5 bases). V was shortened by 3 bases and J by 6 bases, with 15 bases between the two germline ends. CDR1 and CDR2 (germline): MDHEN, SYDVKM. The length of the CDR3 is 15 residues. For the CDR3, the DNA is TGTGCCAGCAGTTTGGAGGTTGAAGGGCTCAATGAGCAGTTCTTC. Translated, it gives CASSLEVEGLNEQFF.

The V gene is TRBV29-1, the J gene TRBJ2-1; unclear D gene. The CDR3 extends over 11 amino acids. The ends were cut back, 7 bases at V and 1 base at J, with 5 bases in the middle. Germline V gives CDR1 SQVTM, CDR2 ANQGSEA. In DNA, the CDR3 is TGCAGCGGCCTTTCCTACAATGAGCAGTTCTTC. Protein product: CSGLSYNEQFF.

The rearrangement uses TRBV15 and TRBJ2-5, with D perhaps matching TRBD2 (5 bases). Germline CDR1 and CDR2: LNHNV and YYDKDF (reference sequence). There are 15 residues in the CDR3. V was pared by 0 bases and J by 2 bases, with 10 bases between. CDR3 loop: CATSRDFRGQETQYF. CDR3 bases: TGTGCCACCAGCAGAGATTTCCGCGGGCAAGAGACCCAGTACTTC.